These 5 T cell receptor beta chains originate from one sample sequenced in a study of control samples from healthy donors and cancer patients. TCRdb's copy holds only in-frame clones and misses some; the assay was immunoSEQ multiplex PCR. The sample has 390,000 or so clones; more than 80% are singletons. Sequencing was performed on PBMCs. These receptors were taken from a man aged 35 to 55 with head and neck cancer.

The CDR3 DNA follows: TGTGCCAGCAGTTCGGGACAGGGGTATATCTATGGCTACACCTTC. Amino acid sequence: CASSSGQGYIYGYTF. The rearrangement uses TRBV27 and TRBJ1-2; 10 bases fit TRBD1. The CDR3 totals 15 residues. With 4 bases clipped from V and 4 bases from J, the junction kept 6 bases outside the gene matches. From germline, CDR1 is MNHEY and CDR2 SMNVEV (reference sequence).

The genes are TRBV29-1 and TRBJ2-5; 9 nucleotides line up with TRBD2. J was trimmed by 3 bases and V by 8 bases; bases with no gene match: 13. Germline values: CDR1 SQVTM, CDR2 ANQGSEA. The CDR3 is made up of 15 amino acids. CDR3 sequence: CSSRRPGLAEETQYF. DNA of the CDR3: TGCAGCTCCCGACGCCCGGGACTAGCAGAAGAGACCCAGTACTTC.

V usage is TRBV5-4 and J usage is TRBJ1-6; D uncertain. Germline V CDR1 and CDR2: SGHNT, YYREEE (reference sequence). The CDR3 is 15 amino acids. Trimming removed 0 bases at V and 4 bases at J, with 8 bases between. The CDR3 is CASSLEGYYNSPLHF. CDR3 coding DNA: TGTGCCAGCAGCTTGGAAGGGTATTATAATTCACCCCTCCACTTT.

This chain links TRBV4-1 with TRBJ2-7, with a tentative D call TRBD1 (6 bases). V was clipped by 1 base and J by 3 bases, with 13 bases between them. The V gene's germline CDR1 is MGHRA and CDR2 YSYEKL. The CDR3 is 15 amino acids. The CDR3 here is CASSQGQAGFYEQYF. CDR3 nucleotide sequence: TGCGCCAGCAGCCAAGGACAGGCTGGGTTCTACGAGCAGTACTTC.

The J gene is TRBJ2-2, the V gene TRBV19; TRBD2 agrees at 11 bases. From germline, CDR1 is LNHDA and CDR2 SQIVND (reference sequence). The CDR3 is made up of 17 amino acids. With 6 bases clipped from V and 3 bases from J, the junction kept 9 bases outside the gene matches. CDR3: CASSQPGLAEDTGELFF. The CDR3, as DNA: TGTGCCAGTAGCCAGCCGGGACTAGCGGAGGACACCGGGGAGCTGTTTTTT.